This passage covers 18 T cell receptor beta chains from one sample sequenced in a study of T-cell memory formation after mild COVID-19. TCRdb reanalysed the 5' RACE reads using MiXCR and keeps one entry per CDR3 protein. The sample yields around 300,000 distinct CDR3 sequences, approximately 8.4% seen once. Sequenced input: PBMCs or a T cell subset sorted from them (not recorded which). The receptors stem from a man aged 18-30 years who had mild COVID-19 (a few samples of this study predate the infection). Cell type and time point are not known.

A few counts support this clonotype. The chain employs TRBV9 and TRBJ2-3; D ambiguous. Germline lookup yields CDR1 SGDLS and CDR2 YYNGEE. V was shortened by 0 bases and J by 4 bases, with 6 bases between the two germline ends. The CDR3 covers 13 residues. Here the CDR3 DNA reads TGTGCCAGCAGCGTAGGGTGGGCAGATACGCAGTATTTT. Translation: CASSVGWADTQYF.

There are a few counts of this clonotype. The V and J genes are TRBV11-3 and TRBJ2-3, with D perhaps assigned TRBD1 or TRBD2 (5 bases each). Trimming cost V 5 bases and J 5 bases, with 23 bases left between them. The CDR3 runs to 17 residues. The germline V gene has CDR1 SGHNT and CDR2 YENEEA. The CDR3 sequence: CASSLLTGIKGRDTQYF. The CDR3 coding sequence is TGTGCCAGCAGCCTACTAACCGGGATCAAGGGGAGAGATACGCAGTATTTT.

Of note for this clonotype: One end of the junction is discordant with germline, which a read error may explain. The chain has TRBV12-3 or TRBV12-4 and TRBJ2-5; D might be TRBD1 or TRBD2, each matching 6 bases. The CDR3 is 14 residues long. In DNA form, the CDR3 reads TGTGCCAGCAGTTCCCAGGGGAGGCAAGGGACCCAGTACTTC. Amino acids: CASSSQGRQGTQYF.

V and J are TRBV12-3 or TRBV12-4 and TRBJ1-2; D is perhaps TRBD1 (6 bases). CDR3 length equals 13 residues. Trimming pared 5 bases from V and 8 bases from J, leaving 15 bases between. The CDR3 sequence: CASSLELRGGYTF. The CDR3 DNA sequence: TGTGCCAGCAGTCTGGAACTCAGGGGAGGCTACACCTTC.

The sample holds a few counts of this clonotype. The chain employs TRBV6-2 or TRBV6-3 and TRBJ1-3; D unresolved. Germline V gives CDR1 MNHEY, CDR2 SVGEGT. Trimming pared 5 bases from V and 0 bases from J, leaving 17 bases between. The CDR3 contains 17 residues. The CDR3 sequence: CASSPPGGRSSGNTIYF. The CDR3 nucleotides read TGTGCCAGCAGTCCTCCTGGAGGCCGGAGCTCTGGAAACACCATATATTTT.

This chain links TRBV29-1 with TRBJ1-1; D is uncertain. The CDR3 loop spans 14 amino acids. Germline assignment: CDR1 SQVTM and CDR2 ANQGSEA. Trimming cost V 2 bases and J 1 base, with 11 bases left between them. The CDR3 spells CSVEQTGRNTEAFF. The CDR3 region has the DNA TGCAGCGTTGAACAAACGGGGAGGAACACTGAAGCTTTCTTT.

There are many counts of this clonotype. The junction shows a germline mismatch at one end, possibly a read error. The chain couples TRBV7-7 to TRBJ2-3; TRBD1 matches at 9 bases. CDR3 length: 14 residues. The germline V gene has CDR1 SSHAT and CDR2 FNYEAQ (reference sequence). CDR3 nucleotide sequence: TGTGCTAGCAGCTTTGGACAGGGGCTGGATACGCAGTATTTT. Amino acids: CASSFGQGLDTQYF.

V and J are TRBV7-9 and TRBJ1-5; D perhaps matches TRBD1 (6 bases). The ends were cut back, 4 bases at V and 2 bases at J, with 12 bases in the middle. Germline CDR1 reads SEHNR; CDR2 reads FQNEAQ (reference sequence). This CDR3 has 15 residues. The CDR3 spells CASSSDPGGNQPQHF. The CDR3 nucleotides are TGTGCCAGCAGCTCCGACCCAGGGGGCAATCAGCCCCAGCATTTT.

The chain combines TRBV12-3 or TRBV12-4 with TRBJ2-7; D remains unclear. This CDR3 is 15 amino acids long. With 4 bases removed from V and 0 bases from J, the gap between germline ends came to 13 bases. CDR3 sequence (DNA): TGTGCCAGCAGTTCGACCACAGCAGCCTCCTACGAGCAGTACTTC. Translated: CASSSTTAASYEQYF.

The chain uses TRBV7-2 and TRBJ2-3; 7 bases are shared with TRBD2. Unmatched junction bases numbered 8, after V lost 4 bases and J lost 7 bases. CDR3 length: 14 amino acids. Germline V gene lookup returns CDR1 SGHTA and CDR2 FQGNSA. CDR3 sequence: CASSSSGASNTQYF. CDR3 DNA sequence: TGTGCCAGCAGCTCTAGCGGAGCGAGCAATACGCAGTATTTT.

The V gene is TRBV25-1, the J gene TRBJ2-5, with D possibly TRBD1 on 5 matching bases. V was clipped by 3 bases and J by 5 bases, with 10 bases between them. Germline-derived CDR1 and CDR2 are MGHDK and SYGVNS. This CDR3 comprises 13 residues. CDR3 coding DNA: TGTGCCAGCAGTGACCTCAAGGGGGAGACCCAGTACTTC. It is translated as CASSDLKGETQYF.

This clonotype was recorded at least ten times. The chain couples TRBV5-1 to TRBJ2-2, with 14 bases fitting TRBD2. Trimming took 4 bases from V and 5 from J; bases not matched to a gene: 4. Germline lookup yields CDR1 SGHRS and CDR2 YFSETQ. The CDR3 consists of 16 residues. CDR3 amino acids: CASSSGTSGGTGELFF. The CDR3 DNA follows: TGCGCCAGCAGCAGCGGGACTAGCGGGGGTACCGGGGAGCTGTTTTTT.

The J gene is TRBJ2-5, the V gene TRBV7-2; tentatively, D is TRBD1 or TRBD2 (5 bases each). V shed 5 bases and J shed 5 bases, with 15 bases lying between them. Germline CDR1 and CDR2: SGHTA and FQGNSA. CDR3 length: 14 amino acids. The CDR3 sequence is CASSPGPGLETQYF. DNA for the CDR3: TGTGCCAGCAGCCCCGGTCCGGGGCTGGAGACCCAGTACTTC.

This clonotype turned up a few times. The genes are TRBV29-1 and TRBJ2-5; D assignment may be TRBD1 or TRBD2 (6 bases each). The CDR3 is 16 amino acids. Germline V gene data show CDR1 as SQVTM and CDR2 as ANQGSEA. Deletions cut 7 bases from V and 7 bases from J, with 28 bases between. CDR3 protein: CSARTSGGPKAGTQYF. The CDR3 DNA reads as TGCAGCGCCCGGACATCCGGGGGCCCGAAAGCGGGGACCCAGTACTTC. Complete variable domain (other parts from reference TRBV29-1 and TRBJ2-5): SAVISQKPSRDICQRGTSLTIQCQVDSQVTMMFWYRQQPGQSLTLIATANQGSEATYESGFVIDKFPISRPNLTFSTLTVSNMSPEDSSIYLCSARTSGGPKAGTQYFGPGTRLLVL.

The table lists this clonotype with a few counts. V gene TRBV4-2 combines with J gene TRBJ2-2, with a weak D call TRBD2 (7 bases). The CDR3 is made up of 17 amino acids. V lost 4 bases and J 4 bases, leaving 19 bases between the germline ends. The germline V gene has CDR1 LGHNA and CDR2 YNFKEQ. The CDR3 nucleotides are TGTGCCAGCAGCCCCCGATCGGGGGCGGGGGTCACCGGGGAGCTGTTTTTT. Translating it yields CASSPRSGAGVTGELFF.

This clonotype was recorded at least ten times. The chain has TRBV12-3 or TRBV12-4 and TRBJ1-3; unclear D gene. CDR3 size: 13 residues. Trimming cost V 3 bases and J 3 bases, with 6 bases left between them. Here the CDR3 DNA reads TGTGCCAGCAGTTTGACACTTGGAAACACCATATATTTT. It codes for CASSLTLGNTIYF.

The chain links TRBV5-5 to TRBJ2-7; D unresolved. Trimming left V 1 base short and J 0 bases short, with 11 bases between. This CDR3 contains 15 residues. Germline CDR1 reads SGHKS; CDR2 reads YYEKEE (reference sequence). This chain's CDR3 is CASSLLSRHSYEQYF. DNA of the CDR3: TGTGCCAGCAGCTTGCTTAGCAGGCACTCCTACGAGCAGTACTTC. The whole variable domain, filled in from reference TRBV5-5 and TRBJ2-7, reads DAGVTQSPTHLIKTRGQQVTLRCSPISGHKSVSWYQQVLGQGPQFIFQYYEKEERGRGNFPDRFSARQFPNYSSELNVNALLLGDSALYLCASSLLSRHSYEQYFGPGTRLTVT.

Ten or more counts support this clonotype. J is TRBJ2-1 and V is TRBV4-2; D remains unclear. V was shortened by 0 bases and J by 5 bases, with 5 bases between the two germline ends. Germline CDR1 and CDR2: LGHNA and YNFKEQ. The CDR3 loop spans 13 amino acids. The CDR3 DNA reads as TGTGCCAGCAGCCAAGATCGGGACAATGAGCAGTTCTTC. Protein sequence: CASSQDRDNEQFF.